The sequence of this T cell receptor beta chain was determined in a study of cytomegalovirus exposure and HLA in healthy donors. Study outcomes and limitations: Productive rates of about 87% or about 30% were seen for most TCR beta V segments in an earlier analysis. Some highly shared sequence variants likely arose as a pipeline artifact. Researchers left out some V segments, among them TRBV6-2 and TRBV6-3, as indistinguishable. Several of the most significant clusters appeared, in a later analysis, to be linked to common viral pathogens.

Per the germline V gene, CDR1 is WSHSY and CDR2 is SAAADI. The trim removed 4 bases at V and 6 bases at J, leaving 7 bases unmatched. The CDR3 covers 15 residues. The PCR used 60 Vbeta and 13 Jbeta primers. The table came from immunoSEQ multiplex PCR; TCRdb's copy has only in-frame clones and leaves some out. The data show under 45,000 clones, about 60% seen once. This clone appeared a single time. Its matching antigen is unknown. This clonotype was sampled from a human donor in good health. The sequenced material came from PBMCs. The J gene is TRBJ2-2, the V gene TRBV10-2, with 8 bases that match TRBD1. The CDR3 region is CASSAGQGRSGELFF. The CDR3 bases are TGCGCCAGCAGTGCCGGACAGGGAAGGTCCGGGGAGCTGTTTTTT.